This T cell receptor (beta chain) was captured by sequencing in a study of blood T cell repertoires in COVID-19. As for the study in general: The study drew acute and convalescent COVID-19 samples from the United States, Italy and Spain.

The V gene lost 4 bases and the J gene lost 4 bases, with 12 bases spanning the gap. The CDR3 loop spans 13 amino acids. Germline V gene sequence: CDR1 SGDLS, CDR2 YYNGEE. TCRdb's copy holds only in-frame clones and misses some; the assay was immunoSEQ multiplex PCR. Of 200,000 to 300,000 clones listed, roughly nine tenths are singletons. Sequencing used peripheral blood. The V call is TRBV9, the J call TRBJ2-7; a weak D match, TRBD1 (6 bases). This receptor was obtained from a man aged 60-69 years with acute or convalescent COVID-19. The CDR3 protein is CASSPKQGYEQYF. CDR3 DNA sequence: TGTGCCAGCAGCCCTAAACAGGGTTACGAGCAGTACTTC.